These T cell receptor beta chains were read from a single sample in a study of T cells after yellow fever vaccination. TCRdb independently ran MiXCR on the 5' RACE reads; one entry per CDR3 protein. The table has about 550,000 distinct CDR3 sequences, approximately 21% seen once. This sample comprised PBMCs, obtained 15 days after the yellow fever booster vaccination. The receptor source for this set is a man in his thirties or forties who received the YFV17D yellow fever vaccine. The CDR3 runs from the conserved cysteine through the conserved F or W. A D gene is named only where the DNA matches it firmly. Clone size appears in some rows only: once, few, many, or a class for an expanded clone.

size: few
D: .
V: TRBV21-1
J: TRBJ2-7
DNA: TGTGCCAGCAGCAGGGTCCGGGACGGCACGACCTCCTACGAGCAGTACTTC
CDR3: CASSRVRDGTTSYEQYF

size: few
D: .
V: TRBV9
J: TRBJ2-1
DNA: TGTGCCAGCAGCGCCCTCATCGGGTACAATGAGCAGTTCTTC
CDR3: CASSALIGYNEQFF

size: .
D: .
V: TRBV13
J: TRBJ2-7
DNA: TGTGCCAGCAGCGGGGGTGCCGAGCAGTACTTC
CDR3: CASSGGAEQYF

size: .
D: .
V: TRBV28
J: TRBJ1-3
DNA: TGTGCCAGCAGTGACGGGACACCAGGAAACACCATATATTTT
CDR3: CASSDGTPGNTIYF

size: many
D: .
V: TRBV5-6
J: TRBJ2-1
DNA: TGTGCCAGCAGCTCTAAAGGGCTCTACAATGAGCAGTTCTTC
CDR3: CASSSKGLYNEQFF

size: .
D: .
V: TRBV5-1
J: TRBJ2-1
DNA: TGCGCCAGCAGCTTCGGGGGCGGGAGCTCCTACAATGAGCAGTTCTTC
CDR3: CASSFGGGSSYNEQFF

size: few
D: .
V: TRBV28
J: TRBJ2-5
DNA: TGTGCCAGCAGTCCCAGGCGGGGAGGCCGCTACTTC
CDR3: CASSPRRGGRYF

size: few
D: .
V: TRBV5-1
J: TRBJ2-6
DNA: TGCGCCAGCAAGTTAAGGTCCAATACTGGGGCCAACGTCCTGACTTTC
CDR3: CASKLRSNTGANVLTF

size: many
D: .
V: TRBV28
J: TRBJ2-1
DNA: TGTGCCAGCAGCTCCAGGCTCGATTCCTACAATGAGCAGTTCTTC
CDR3: CASSSRLDSYNEQFF

size: few
D: .
V: TRBV5-5
J: TRBJ2-5
DNA: TGTGCCAGCAGCTTGAGCCAGCTAGAGGGAGAGACCCAGTACTTC
CDR3: CASSLSQLEGETQYF

size: .
D: .
V: TRBV29-1
J: TRBJ1-1
DNA: TGCAGCGTTGGGGTAGGTGGGAACACTGAAGCTTTCTTT
CDR3: CSVGVGGNTEAFF

size: few
D: TRBD1
V: TRBV20-1
J: TRBJ1-5
DNA: TGCAGTGCCATAGAGGGAGGCTCAGGGGGTCAGCCCCAGCATTTT
CDR3: CSAIEGGSGGQPQHF

size: few
D: .
V: TRBV20-1
J: TRBJ2-4
DNA: TGCAGTGCTAGAGGGGCAGCCGAAACAGCCAAAAACATTCAGTACTTC
CDR3: CSARGAAETAKNIQYF

size: .
D: .
V: TRBV6-2/TRBV6-3
J: TRBJ2-2
DNA: TGTGCCAGCAGTTACTCGGGCAGATTGCCCGGTGCGCTGTTTTTT
CDR3: CASSYSGRLPGALFF

size: few
D: .
V: TRBV4-3
J: TRBJ2-1
DNA: TGCGCCAGCAGCCAAGATCGGGGGACCACTGGTCGTGATGAGCAGTTCTTC
CDR3: CASSQDRGTTGRDEQFF

size: many
D: .
V: TRBV7-9
J: TRBJ1-4
DNA: TGTGCCAGCAGCTTCGGAAGGGAGGAAAAACTGTTTTTT
CDR3: CASSFGREEKLFF

size: .
D: .
V: TRBV7-3
J: TRBJ2-3
DNA: TGTGCCAGCAGCCGGGACTTACGCACAGATACGCAGTATTTT
CDR3: CASSRDLRTDTQYF

size: few
D: TRBD2
V: TRBV11-2
J: TRBJ2-7
DNA: TGTGCCAGCAGCCCGACTAGCGGGAAATTTGGTACCTACGAGCAGTACTTC
CDR3: CASSPTSGKFGTYEQYF

size: .
D: .
V: TRBV5-4
J: TRBJ2-5
DNA: TGTGCCAGCAGCTTGAATACCCAAGAGACCCAGTACTTC
CDR3: CASSLNTQETQYF

size: .
D: TRBD2
V: TRBV19
J: TRBJ2-5
DNA: TGTGCCAGCGCCCTAGCGGGCCAAGAGACCCAGTACTTC
CDR3: CASALAGQETQYF

size: .
D: .
V: TRBV6-5
J: TRBJ2-7
DNA: TGTGCCAGCAGTTATAGCCGGGATATTTTCTACGAGCAGTACTTC
CDR3: CASSYSRDIFYEQYF

size: .
D: .
V: TRBV7-8
J: TRBJ2-7
DNA: TGTGCCAGCAGCATACAGGACGGTCCCTACGAGCAGTACTTC
CDR3: CASSIQDGPYEQYF

size: few
D: TRBD2
V: TRBV19
J: TRBJ2-5
DNA: TGTGCCAGTAGTATAGATCTCTCGGCGGGAGGTACCCAAGAGACCCAGTACTTC
CDR3: CASSIDLSAGGTQETQYF

size: few
D: TRBD2
V: TRBV29-1
J: TRBJ2-7
DNA: TGCAGCGCTGGGGAGGGACTCGGCGAGCAGTACTTC
CDR3: CSAGEGLGEQYF

size: .
D: TRBD1
V: TRBV7-8
J: TRBJ2-7
DNA: TGTGCCAGCAGTAAACAACAGGGGGTCATCCACGAGCAGTACTTC
CDR3: CASSKQQGVIHEQYF

size: .
D: TRBD2
V: TRBV19
J: TRBJ2-1
DNA: TGTGCCAGTAGTCACGGGGTAGCGGGAGTAGTTAATGAGCAGTTCTTC
CDR3: CASSHGVAGVVNEQFF

size: .
D: TRBD1
V: TRBV12-3/TRBV12-4
J: TRBJ2-3
DNA: TGTGGGACAGGGGAAAGTCATACGCAGTATTTT
CDR3: CGTGESHTQYF

size: .
D: .
V: TRBV9
J: TRBJ2-1
DNA: TGTGCCAGCAGCGTAGGAGTGGAAAGGGGTGGTGAGCAGTTCTTC
CDR3: CASSVGVERGGEQFF

size: .
D: TRBD2
V: TRBV20-1
J: TRBJ2-7
DNA: TGCAGTGGAGGACTAGCGGGAACCTCCTACGAGCAGTACTTC
CDR3: CSGGLAGTSYEQYF

size: few
D: .
V: TRBV7-9
J: TRBJ2-3
DNA: TGTGCCAGCAGCTCCGTCTCGCCTTTAGCGGGCACAGATACGCAGTATTTT
CDR3: CASSSVSPLAGTDTQYF

size: few
D: .
V: TRBV6-1
J: TRBJ1-2
DNA: TGTGCCAGCAGTATCACGGGACTAGAAGGCTACACCTTC
CDR3: CASSITGLEGYTF

size: few
D: TRBD1
V: TRBV20-1
J: TRBJ2-7
DNA: TGCAGTCCAACGGGGACAGGGGGTAGAAACGAGCAGTACTTC
CDR3: CSPTGTGGRNEQYF

size: few
D: TRBD1
V: TRBV28
J: TRBJ2-7
DNA: TGTGCCAGCAGTCAGCCGACAGGGTTCCGCGAGCAGTACTTC
CDR3: CASSQPTGFREQYF

size: few
D: .
V: TRBV7-9
J: TRBJ1-2
DNA: TGTGCCAGCAGCTTAGGTGCGGGCTATGGCTACACCTTC
CDR3: CASSLGAGYGYTF

size: .
D: TRBD2
V: TRBV7-9
J: TRBJ2-7
DNA: TGTGCCAGCACCCGGACTAGCGGGTCCTACGAGCAGTACTTC
CDR3: CASTRTSGSYEQYF

size: .
D: .
V: TRBV28
J: TRBJ2-7
DNA: TGTGCCAGCAGTTTATTTGGCAGTTCCTACGAGCAGTACTTC
CDR3: CASSLFGSSYEQYF

size: .
D: .
V: TRBV5-5
J: TRBJ2-6
DNA: TGTGCCAGCAGCTTGGGGGTAGCTGGGGCCAACGTCCTGACTTTC
CDR3: CASSLGVAGANVLTF